This TCR beta chain was captured by sequencing in a study of diagnostic markers for celiac disease. Germline loops: CDR1 SQVTM, CDR2 ANQGSEA. There are 11 residues in the CDR3. TCRdb reworked the reads into one entry per CDR3 protein, no DNA. The clone table shows over 500 distinct CDR3 sequences, with the ten largest holding around 76%. Its frequency marks this clonotype as large. This sequence originates from a human donor. This table probably holds off-target reads from a library built for another chain. V and J are TRBV29-1 and TRBJ2-2. Sequencing was done on a sample of either unsorted cells or a sorted T cell fraction (not recorded which). CDR3 residues: CSVFHTGELFF.